A single sample is the source of the 27 T cell receptor beta chains below, sequenced in a study of T-cell memory formation after mild COVID-19. One entry per CDR3 protein, called by TCRdb with MiXCR from the 5' RACE reads. The sample consists of some 150,000 distinct CDR3 sequences, roughly 6.3% of them appearing once. Specimen: PBMCs or a T cell subset sorted from them (not recorded which). The receptors here all came from an adult woman who had mild COVID-19 (a few samples of this study predate the infection). Cell type and time point are not known.

V gene TRBV12-3 or TRBV12-4 combines with J gene TRBJ1-5; 9 bases are shared with TRBD1. The ends lost 6 bases at V and 5 bases at J; junction bases unmatched: 8. The CDR3 covers 15 residues. The DNA for the CDR3 is TGTGCCAGCAGCGAGACAGGGGGAGCTGATCAGCCCCAGCATTTT. Residues: CASSETGGADQPQHF.

This clonotype was counted many times. The V gene is TRBV5-1, the J gene TRBJ2-3; D unresolved. Germline values: CDR1 SGHRS, CDR2 YFSETQ. This CDR3 comprises 14 residues. V lost 4 bases and J lost 5, with 14 bases in between. The CDR3 DNA sequence: TGCGCCAGCAGCCTCACACATTTAATAGATACGCAGTATTTT. This gives the protein CASSLTHLIDTQYF. Supplemented by reference TRBV5-1 and TRBJ2-3, the full variable domain reads KAGVTQTPRYLIKTRGQQVTLSCSPISGHRSVSWYQQTPGQGLQFLFEYFSETQRNKGNFPGRFSGRQFSNSRSEMNVSTLELGDSALYLCASSLTHLIDTQYFGPGTRLTVL.

The chain uses TRBV12-3 or TRBV12-4 and TRBJ2-7; 7 positions agree with TRBD2. The CDR3 has 14 amino acids. V lost 6 bases, J lost 2 bases, and 7 bases stayed unmatched. DNA for the CDR3: TGTGCCAGCAGGCGGGGAGGGGTTCCCTACGAGCAGTACTTC. Its protein product is CASRRGGVPYEQYF.

This clonotype was detected ten times or more. V gene TRBV29-1 combines with J gene TRBJ2-7, with TRBD1 as a possible D gene (6 bases). The CDR3 has 12 residues. V dropped 4 bases and J dropped 3 bases, with 10 bases sitting between them. Looked up from germline, CDR1 is SQVTM and CDR2 is ANQGSEA. The CDR3 is CSVGQDHYEQYF. The CDR3, as DNA: TGCAGCGTTGGACAGGACCACTACGAGCAGTACTTC.

This clonotype was seen a handful of times. Here the CDR3 DNA reads TGTGCCAGTAGTGTAGGGGACACTGAAGCTTTCTTT. It yields the protein CASSVGDTEAFF. The J gene is TRBJ1-1, the V gene TRBV19, with D possibly TRBD1 on 5 matching bases. Trimming cost V 5 bases and J 3 bases, with 7 bases left between them. The CDR3 is made up of 12 amino acids. Germline V CDR1 and CDR2: LNHDA, SQIVND (reference sequence).

In its sample, this clonotype was seen many times. The chain uses TRBV5-1 and TRBJ2-1; TRBD2 matches at 7 bases. CDR1 and CDR2 from the germline V gene are SGHRS and YFSETQ. The V segment lost 3 bases and the J segment 1 base; nucleotides outside the gene matches: 7. This CDR3 comprises 16 residues. This chain's CDR3 is CASSSTGTTSYNEQFF. CDR3 DNA sequence: TGCGCCAGCAGCTCCACCGGGACTACTTCCTACAATGAGCAGTTCTTC.

The CDR3 DNA follows: TGTGCCTGGAGTGTAAACAGACCAGCTAACTATGGCTACACCTTC. This translates into CAWSVNRPANYGYTF. This chain joins TRBV30 and TRBJ1-2; D is ambiguous. The ends were cut back, 0 bases at V and 0 bases at J, with 11 bases in the middle. CDR3 length equals 15 residues. Germline V lookup: CDR1 GTSNPN, CDR2 SVGIG (reference sequence).

This clonotype has at least ten counts. This chain uses TRBV9 with TRBJ2-7; TRBD2 agrees at 9 bases. The CDR3 covers 15 residues. Germline assignment: CDR1 SGDLS and CDR2 YYNGEE. Trimming took 2 bases from V and 0 from J; bases not matched to a gene: 3. The CDR3 DNA follows: TGTGCCAGCAGCGTCTTTAGCGGGAGCTCCTACGAGCAGTACTTC. As protein: CASSVFSGSSYEQYF.

This clonotype showed up many times. The genes are TRBV29-1 and TRBJ2-7; D is unresolved. V lost 6 bases and J lost 1, with 13 bases in between. Germline CDR1 and CDR2: SQVTM and ANQGSEA. CDR3 length: 13 amino acids. The CDR3 reads CSVAGRVSYEQYF. The CDR3 DNA is TGCAGCGTAGCTGGACGGGTGTCCTACGAGCAGTACTTC.

This clonotype was counted only a few times. The chain joins TRBV27 to TRBJ1-5; tentative D call: TRBD1 (5 bases). CDR3 length: 17 residues. V gave up 5 bases and J gave up 3 bases, with 20 bases separating them. Looked up from germline, CDR1 is MNHEY and CDR2 is SMNVEV (reference sequence). The CDR3 reads CASSRRGATFLNQPQHF. CDR3 nucleotide sequence: TGTGCCAGCAGTCGCCGCGGGGCCACCTTCCTCAATCAGCCCCAGCATTTT.

This clonotype was found many times. The CDR3 sequence: CASSSTGFLVNTEAFF. The CDR3 DNA is TGTGCCAGCAGCTCAACAGGGTTCCTTGTGAACACTGAAGCTTTCTTT. This chain connects TRBV7-2 to TRBJ1-1; D may be TRBD1 (6 bases). V gave up 4 bases and J gave up 0 bases, with 15 bases separating them. The CDR3 covers 16 residues. Germline V gene lookup returns CDR1 SGHTA and CDR2 FQGNSA.

This clonotype was seen repeatedly, ten times or more. The rearrangement uses TRBV5-1 and TRBJ2-5; 11 bases line up with TRBD2. The germline V gene has CDR1 SGHRS and CDR2 YFSETQ. CDR3 length: 16 residues. J was trimmed by 5 bases and V by 2 bases; bases with no gene match: 8. The CDR3 protein is CASSLIAGGPSETQYF. DNA of the CDR3: TGCGCCAGCAGCTTAATAGCGGGAGGGCCGTCGGAGACCCAGTACTTC.

This clonotype appeared many times. V gene TRBV20-1 combines with J gene TRBJ2-5; D ambiguous. Per germline, CDR1 DFQATT and CDR2 SNEGSKA (reference sequence). V dropped 7 bases and J dropped 5 bases, with 14 bases sitting between them. The CDR3 spans 12 residues. The CDR3 is CSGWVYGETQYF. The CDR3 bases are TGCAGTGGTTGGGTGTACGGGGAGACCCAGTACTTC.

This chain connects TRBV20-1 to TRBJ2-7; a weak D match, TRBD2 (6 bases). The CDR3 is 14 amino acids. V was cut by 0 bases and J by 2 bases, with 11 bases left in between. Germline CDR1 is DFQATT and CDR2 is SNEGSKA (reference sequence). Written as DNA, the CDR3 is TGCAGTGCTAGAGAAGGAGCGGGCCCCTACGAGCAGTACTTC. This encodes CSAREGAGPYEQYF.

The V gene is TRBV19, the J gene TRBJ1-2; 8 nucleotides match TRBD1. The CDR3 is made up of 13 amino acids. Germline-derived CDR1 and CDR2 are LNHDA and SQIVND (reference sequence). The V and J ends lost 5 bases and 5 bases, in that order; junction bases with no gene match: 4. In DNA form, the CDR3 reads TGTGCCAGTAGTCCGAGACAGGGGTATGGCTACACCTTC. This translates into CASSPRQGYGYTF.

The sample holds many counts of this clonotype. This sequence joins TRBV11-2 and TRBJ2-1, with 9 bases fitting TRBD1. The CDR3 consists of 14 residues. Germline V gives CDR1 SGHAT, CDR2 FQNNGV. V trimming: 4 bases; J trimming: 5 bases; junction bases outside the gene matches: 3. The chain's CDR3 is CASSSQGADNEQFF. CDR3 sequence (DNA): TGTGCCAGCAGCTCACAGGGGGCAGACAATGAGCAGTTCTTC.

The V call is TRBV9, the J call TRBJ1-1; D is ambiguous. The V and J ends lost 3 bases and 2 bases respectively, with 14 bases between them. The CDR3 consists of 15 residues. From germline, CDR1 is SGDLS and CDR2 YYNGEE. The CDR3 reads CASSAPGNLNTEAFF. The CDR3 region has the DNA TGTGCCAGCAGCGCTCCCGGAAACCTCAACACTGAAGCTTTCTTT.

This clonotype showed up just a few times. The chain is built from TRBV29-1 and TRBJ1-2, with a weak D call TRBD1 (6 bases). The V and J ends lost 7 bases and 7 bases respectively, with 10 bases between them. CDR3 length equals 10 residues. Germline CDR1 and CDR2: SQVTM and ANQGSEA. This chain's CDR3 is CSDLDSGYTF. Written as DNA, the CDR3 is TGCAGCGACCTGGACAGTGGCTACACCTTC.

The chain joins TRBV5-1 to TRBJ2-3; possibly TRBD1 for D (6 bases). CDR1 and CDR2 (germline): SGHRS, YFSETQ. The length of the CDR3 is 15 residues. Trimming shortened V by 1 base and J by 5 bases, and 14 bases separated the two germline ends. CDR3 amino acids: CASSLSPGAGDTQYF. The CDR3 bases are TGCGCCAGCAGCTTGTCTCCAGGGGCTGGAGATACGCAGTATTTT.

This clonotype has a count of ten or more. The chain employs TRBV7-3 and TRBJ1-1, with D possibly matching TRBD1 (5 bases). The germline V gene encodes CDR1 SGHTA and CDR2 FQGTGA. The V end lost 5 bases, the J end lost 7 bases, and 20 bases lay between the germline ends. The CDR3 totals 15 residues. CDR3 nucleotides: TGTGCCAGCAGCCACGGGGACCGAACAGTGAGTGAAGCTTTCTTT. It is translated as CASSHGDRTVSEAFF.

This clonotype appeared a few times. This chain uses TRBV25-1 with TRBJ1-3; 7 nucleotides align to TRBD1. CDR3 length: 14 residues. V lost 6 bases, J lost 4 bases, and 6 bases stayed unmatched. The germline gives CDR1 MGHDK, CDR2 SYGVNS. The CDR3 loop is CASSGGQSGNTIYF. The CDR3 DNA reads TGTGCCAGCAGCGGGGGACAGTCCGGAAACACCATATATTTT.

This clonotype was counted at least ten times. The chain carries TRBV5-1 and TRBJ2-7, with D perhaps matching TRBD1 (5 bases). V lost 5 bases and J lost 1, with 10 bases in between. CDR1 is SGHRS, CDR2 YFSETQ, per germline. The CDR3 is 13 residues long. CDR3 protein: CASRADNSYEQYF. The CDR3 nucleotides are TGCGCCAGCAGGGCGGACAATTCCTACGAGCAGTACTTC.

This clonotype came up many times. This chain joins TRBV2 and TRBJ1-6; D remains ambiguous. Germline V gene lookup returns CDR1 SNHLY and CDR2 FYNNEI. The CDR3 loop spans 12 amino acids. Trimming cost V 3 bases and J 7 bases, with 4 bases left between them. Written as DNA, the CDR3 is TGTGCCAGCAGTGAGGGGAATTCACCCCTCCACTTT. Translating it yields CASSEGNSPLHF. Looking up the rest from reference TRBV2 and TRBJ1-6 gives the full variable domain: EPEVTQTPSHQVTQMGQEVILRCVPISNHLYFYWYRQILGQKVEFLVSFYNNEISEKSEIFDDQFSVERPDGSNFTLKIRSTKLEDSAMYFCASSEGNSPLHFGNGTRLTVT.

This clonotype was observed a few times. The chain couples TRBV6-1 to TRBJ2-5, with a weak D call TRBD2 (6 bases). Trimming shortened V by 10 bases and J by 1 base, and 19 bases separated the two germline ends. Germline lookup yields CDR1 MNHNS and CDR2 SASEGT. The CDR3 has 15 amino acids. The CDR3 region has the DNA TGTGCCACCAGCCTTCAACTAGCCCCCCAAGAGACCCAGTACTTC. This codes for CATSLQLAPQETQYF.

This clonotype showed up many times. The CDR3 DNA reads TGTGCCAGCAGCTTAGCGTGGGTGGCAGGGCTCACCGGGGAGCTGTTTTTT. This sequence encodes CASSLAWVAGLTGELFF. The rearrangement links TRBV7-2 to TRBJ2-2, with D possibly matching TRBD1 (5 bases). The germline gives CDR1 SGHTA, CDR2 FQGNSA. V was pared by 0 bases and J by 4 bases, with 15 bases between. CDR3 length: 17 residues.

This clonotype was seen ten or more times. The chain combines TRBV6-5 with TRBJ1-2; D uncertain. V was clipped by 2 bases and J by 7 bases, with 17 bases between them. The CDR3 totals 15 residues. Germline CDR1 and CDR2: MNHEY and SVGAGI. The CDR3: CASSYMSTKSPGYTF. CDR3 nucleotides: TGTGCCAGCAGTTACATGAGCACTAAATCCCCTGGCTACACCTTC.

The V call is TRBV3-1, the J call TRBJ2-7, with 9 bases fitting TRBD1. Germline V gene lookup returns CDR1 LGHDT and CDR2 YNNKEL (reference sequence). The length of the CDR3 is 17 residues. V lost 4 bases and J lost 6; bases outside the gene matches: 16. Here the CDR3 reads CASSPPLTGTGSGEQYF. The CDR3 bases are TGTGCCAGCAGCCCCCCGCTTACCGGGACAGGGTCTGGCGAGCAGTACTTC.